The source of this T cell receptor (beta chain) is a study of cytomegalovirus exposure and HLA in healthy donors. General study points: Overall, some 160 TCR beta chains were annotated as cytomegalovirus-associated. Cytomegalovirus status was reportedly diagnosed by the classifier with high sensitivity and specificity. That first-cohort TCR clusters tended to co-occur in the 130 or so validation repertoires was found in a later analysis.

Comments on this clone: Its antigen remains unidentified.

V lost 2 bases and J 0 bases, leaving 11 bases between the germline ends. The CDR3 has 15 residues. Germline V gene data show CDR1 as MNHEY and CDR2 as SVGAGI. Only in-frame clones appear in the TCRdb table, and some are missing; sequencing was by immunoSEQ multiplex PCR. The table records roughly 180,000 clones, around 86% of them present only once. The chain joins TRBV6-5 to TRBJ2-7, with TRBD2 as a possible D gene (6 bases). The receptor's source is a man aged 25 to 40 in good health and CMV-seropositive. The specimen was PBMCs. The CDR3 coding sequence is TGTGCCAGCAGTTACGACGGGGGAACCTCCTACGAGCAGTACTTC. Translating it yields CASSYDGGTSYEQYF.